The sequence of this T cell receptor (beta chain) was determined in a study of blood T cell repertoires in COVID-19. Across the study: Acute and convalescent COVID-19 specimens originated in the United States, Italy and Spain. Sample material is recorded as cDNA or gDNA derived from T cells, B-cell-depleted T cells, or PBMCs.

Allocation to cohorts depended on clinical history reported by the participants. Libraries were prepared by immunoSEQ multiplex PCR; TCRdb keeps only in-frame clonotypes and omits some of them. Altogether a few hundred thousand clones are present, 65% to 90% being singletons, with the ten largest covering 8.5% to 12%. Germline CDR1 reads GTSNPN; CDR2 reads SVGIG (reference sequence). The CDR3 covers 13 residues. V was cut by 4 bases and J by 9 bases, with 13 bases left in between. The chain recombines TRBV30 with TRBJ1-6; D may be TRBD1 (5 bases). The specimen sequenced was PBMCs or T cells enriched from blood (not recorded which). This receptor was obtained from a woman under 30 who had recovered from COVID-19. In DNA form, the CDR3 reads TGTGCCTGGACGGCAGGGTCCTCTTCACCCCTCCACTTT. Translation: CAWTAGSSSPLHF.